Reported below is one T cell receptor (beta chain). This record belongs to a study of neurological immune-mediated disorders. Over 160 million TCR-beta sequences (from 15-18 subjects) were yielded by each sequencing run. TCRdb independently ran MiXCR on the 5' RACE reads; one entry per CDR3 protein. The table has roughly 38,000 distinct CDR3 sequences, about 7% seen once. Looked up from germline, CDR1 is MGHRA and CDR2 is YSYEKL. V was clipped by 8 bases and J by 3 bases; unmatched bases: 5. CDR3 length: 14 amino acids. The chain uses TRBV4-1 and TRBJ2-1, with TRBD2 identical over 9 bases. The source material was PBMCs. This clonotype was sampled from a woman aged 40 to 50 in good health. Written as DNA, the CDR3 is TGCGCCAGCGGGGGTAGCGGGGGCTACAATGAGCAGTTCTTC. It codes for CASGGSGGYNEQFF.